This T cell receptor beta chain was identified during a study of T-cell reconstitution after alpha-beta-depleted transplantation in children. This clonotype was observed at least ten times. Preparation of the TCRbeta library involved a method that used unique molecular identifiers. TCRdb recomputed calls from the PCR reads with MiXCR, one row per CDR3 protein. The table shows 100,000 to 120,000 distinct CDR3 sequences, with around 10% occurring only once. The material was PBMCs from the stem cell graft donor, obtained from the stem cell graft. This clonotype originated in a human donor who donated a stem cell graft to a child with acute lymphoblastic leukemia.

CDR3 sequence (DNA): TGTGCCAGCACCGACTTAATCCCACTAGCCAATGAGCAGTTCTTC. Residues: CASTDLIPLANEQFF. The rearrangement uses TRBV6-2 or TRBV6-3 and TRBJ2-1, with TRBD2 as a possible D gene (6 bases). Germline V gene sequence: CDR1 MNHEY, CDR2 SVGEGT. The CDR3 runs 15 residues. Trimming pared 7 bases from V and 6 bases from J, leaving 19 bases between.